Listed below are T cell receptor beta chains from one sample, sequenced in a study of a mutant IDH1 vaccine in newly diagnosed glioma. Method: immunoSEQ multiplex PCR; TCRdb's copy keeps in-frame clones and lacks some. The profile covers about 94,000 clones, with 85% to 90% appearing a single time and 0.6% to 0.95% taken by the ten largest. The antigens of these receptors remain unknown. Specimen: PBMCs, collected from a glioma patient whose treatment included an IDH1 peptide vaccine. All receptors derive from a woman aged 45-65 years with glioma. Each CDR3 is given with its conserved first and last residue. A D gene is named only where the DNA matches it firmly. Some rows mark clone size as missing; the rest say once, few, many or name a class of expanded clone.

TRBJ2-3,NA,TRBV10-3,TRBD1,TGTGCCATCAGTGAGTCGACCGGGACAGGGGTCACAGATACGCAGTATTTT,CAISESTGTGVTDTQYF
TRBJ2-4,NA,TRBV21-1,NA,TGTGCCAGCAGCACCGGGTTAGCCAAAAACATTCAGTACTTC,CASSTGLAKNIQYF
TRBJ2-2,NA,TRBV5-1,NA,TGCGCCAGCGGGGCGGGATCAGCGGCCACCGGGGAGCTGTTTTTT,CASGAGSAATGELFF
TRBJ1-2,NA,TRBV11-2,NA,TGTGCCAGCAGCCCATCCGGGGAGAACTATGGCTACACCTTC,CASSPSGENYGYTF
TRBJ2-5,once,TRBV18,TRBD2,TGTGCCAGCTCACACAATAGCGGGAACCAAGAGACCCAGTACTTC,CASSHNSGNQETQYF
TRBJ2-7,NA,TRBV6-5,TRBD1,TGTGCCAGCAGTTTTAGACAGGGGGACTACGAGCAGTACTTC,CASSFRQGDYEQYF
TRBJ1-1,NA,TRBV15,TRBD1,TGTGCCACCAGCCTCACAGGGGTCTACACTGAAGCTTTCTTT,CATSLTGVYTEAFF
TRBJ2-5,NA,TRBV5-1,TRBD1,TGCGCCAGCAGCTCCCAGGGGGTCCAAGAGACCCAGTACTTC,CASSSQGVQETQYF
TRBJ1-1,NA,TRBV5-1,TRBD1,TGCGCCAGCAGCGTGAGACAGGGGGCGAACACTGAAGCTTTCTTT,CASSVRQGANTEAFF
TRBJ2-7,NA,TRBV5-1,TRBD2,TGCGCCAGCACCTACGGGGGGGAGCAGTACTTC,CASTYGGEQYF
TRBJ2-7,NA,TRBV28,NA,TGTGCCAGCAGTTTTTCGGGGAGTTCCCTCTACGAGCAGTACTTC,CASSFSGSSLYEQYF
TRBJ2-7,once,TRBV28,NA,TGTGCCAGCAGGCTCCCAAGACGAGTAGAGCAGTACTTC,CASRLPRRVEQYF
TRBJ2-3,NA,TRBV9,TRBD1,TGTGCCAGCAGCGTAGTAGGACAGGGGACGCAAGATACGCAGTATTTT,CASSVVGQGTQDTQYF
TRBJ2-7,once,TRBV6-1,NA,TGTGCCAGCAGTTACGAGCAGTACTTC,CASSYEQYF
TRBJ2-3,NA,TRBV28,NA,TGTGCCAGCAGTTTAACGGGCAGGGTGAGAGATACGCAGTATTTT,CASSLTGRVRDTQYF
TRBJ1-1,NA,TRBV5-4,TRBD1,TGTGCCAGCAGCAGCCGGGACAGGGGAGCGGTGGCTGAAGCTTTCTTT,CASSSRDRGAVAEAFF
TRBJ2-3,NA,TRBV10-3,NA,TGTGCCATCAGTGAAGGCAGGGGGACTAGCACAGATACGCAGTATTTT,CAISEGRGTSTDTQYF
TRBJ1-5,once,TRBV7-8,TRBD1,TGTGCCAGCAGCTTCGGGACAGGTGTTAGCAATCAGCCCCAGCATTTT,CASSFGTGVSNQPQHF
TRBJ1-2,once,TRBV27,NA,TGTGCCAGCAGTTTACCAGGGGAAGGCTACACCTTC,CASSLPGEGYTF
TRBJ1-2,NA,TRBV6-6,TRBD1,TGTGCCAGCAGGGACACAGGGGGCAGTTGGGGCTACACCTTC,CASRDTGGSWGYTF
TRBJ1-1,NA,TRBV6-5,NA,TGTGCCAGCAGTTACAGGGTAGGGATCGCTGAAGCTTTCTTT,CASSYRVGIAEAFF
TRBJ1-1,NA,TRBV11-3,NA,TGTGCCAGCAGCTTAGCCTCGGAGGGGACTGAAGCTTTCTTT,CASSLASEGTEAFF
TRBJ1-1,NA,TRBV6-4,NA,TGTGCCAGCAGTGACTCGGAGGGCACTGAAGCTTTCTTT,CASSDSEGTEAFF
TRBJ2-7,NA,TRBV5-1,NA,TGCGCCAGCAGCTACGACGGCCACTCCTACGAGCAGTACTTC,CASSYDGHSYEQYF
TRBJ2-3,once,TRBV6-1,TRBD2,TGTGCCAGCAAATTAGCGGGAGGGCGGGAAGATACGCAGTATTTT,CASKLAGGREDTQYF
TRBJ2-3,NA,TRBV27,NA,TGTGCCAGCAGTTTCTACAGGTCAGATGGCACAGATACGCAGTATTTT,CASSFYRSDGTDTQYF
TRBJ2-1,NA,TRBV11-1,NA,TGTGCCAGCAGCTTAGCGCGGGCCTACAATGAGCAGTTCTTC,CASSLARAYNEQFF
TRBJ2-7,NA,TRBV6-6,NA,TGTGCCAGCAGTAGCCCAGGCGGTGAGCAGTACTTC,CASSSPGGEQYF
TRBJ1-3,NA,TRBV6-5,TRBD1,TGTGCCAGCAGTAAGGACAGGGGAGGAAACACCATATATTTT,CASSKDRGGNTIYF
TRBJ1-6,NA,TRBV6-5,TRBD1,TGTGCCAGCAGTTACGAGACAGGGCTCCGGTCACCCCTCCACTTT,CASSYETGLRSPLHF
TRBJ2-3,NA,TRBV19,NA,TGTGCCAGTAGTATCCCTCAGGCAGCCACAGATACGCAGTATTTT,CASSIPQAATDTQYF
TRBJ2-6,NA,TRBV2,NA,TGTGCCAGCAGTTTGTCTGGGGCCAACGTCCTGACTTTC,CASSLSGANVLTF
TRBJ2-7,NA,TRBV7-9,NA,TGTGCCAGCAGCTTGGCCGGGAGTGCCTACGAGCAGTACTTC,CASSLAGSAYEQYF
TRBJ2-1,NA,TRBV5-1,TRBD2,TGCGCCAGCGCGGGTAGGGAGGGCCGTGAGCAGTTCTTC,CASAGREGREQFF
TRBJ2-5,NA,TRBV29-1,NA,TGCAGCGTTGAGGGTAAGGGCCGAATGGAGACCCAGTACTTC,CSVEGKGRMETQYF
TRBJ2-5,NA,TRBV9,TRBD1,TGTGCCAGCAGCGTAGCGGCAGGGGGCGACCAAGAGACCCAGTACTTC,CASSVAAGGDQETQYF
TRBJ2-7,few,TRBV9,NA,TGTGCCAGCAGCGCCGGGACTTTGGGTAAGCAGTACTTC,CASSAGTLGKQYF
TRBJ1-4,NA,TRBV6-5,NA,TGTGCCAGCGGCTCACCAACTAATGAAAAACTGTTTTTT,CASGSPTNEKLFF
TRBJ2-7,NA,TRBV30,TRBD1,TGTGCCTGGATACGACAGGGGGTAGGCGAGCAGTACTTC,CAWIRQGVGEQYF